This T cell receptor beta chain was sequenced for a study of blood T cell repertoires in COVID-19. Whole-study context: From the United States, Italy and Spain came samples of acute and convalescent COVID-19. From T cells, B-cell-depleted T cells, or PBMCs came the material, which was cDNA or gDNA.

Study processing details: Researchers report that nucleated cell counts were estimated from reference gene primer amplification. Measured with immunoSEQ multiplex PCR; TCRdb has only the in-frame clones, and not every one. The DNA gave D and trimming, while V, J and clone size come from that table. The sample lists 75,000 to 95,000 clones; roughly 90% were seen once. This CDR3 spans 13 amino acids. CDR1 and CDR2 from the germline V gene are MNHEY and SVGAGI. Deletions cut 6 bases from V and 2 bases from J, with 11 bases between. This clonotype was sampled from a man between 60 and 75 years old with acute or convalescent COVID-19. Sequences were obtained from peripheral blood. The V gene is TRBV6-5, the J gene TRBJ2-7; no definite D call. The CDR3 loop is CASRVGRTYEQYF. CDR3 bases: TGTGCCAGCAGAGTGGGCCGAACCTACGAGCAGTACTTC.